Listed below are T cell receptor beta chains from one sample, sequenced in a study of blood T cells in healthy people across ages. TCRdb analysed the 5' RACE reads with MiXCR anew, one entry per CDR3 protein. The table lists approximately 880,000 distinct CDR3 sequences, 40% to 60% of them singletons. Sequencing used blood. All receptors derive from a man aged 25-40 years in good health. Each CDR3 is given with its conserved first and last residue. A D gene is named only where the DNA matches it firmly. The size field is filled for only some rows; it gives once, few, many or a size class.

size,V,J,D,length,DNA,CDR3
many,TRBV28,TRBJ2-7,-,14,TGCGCCAGCAGCCCGGGCGGCAGTTCCTACGAGCAGTACTTC,CASSPGGSSYEQYF
-,TRBV10-3,TRBJ2-1,-,15,TGTGCCATCAGTGAGAAGGGGGGGGGCCGCAATGAGCAGTTCTTC,CAISEKGGGRNEQFF
few,TRBV27,TRBJ2-1,-,16,TGTGCCAGCAGTTTTGGTAGTCATAGCTCCTACAATGAGCAGTTCTTC,CASSFGSHSSYNEQFF
-,TRBV9,TRBJ2-3,-,14,TGTGCCAGCGGACTTGGGGTTCGCTCAGATACGCAGTATTTT,CASGLGVRSDTQYF
-,TRBV9,TRBJ2-1,TRBD1,14,TGTGCCAGCAGCGTAGGGGGGACAGCAAATGAGCAGTTCTTC,CASSVGGTANEQFF
-,TRBV15,TRBJ2-1,-,14,TGTGCCACCAGCAGAGCCTCGGGAGACAATGAGCAGTTCTTC,CATSRASGDNEQFF
few,TRBV29-1,TRBJ2-3,TRBD2,15,TGCAGCGTGGGGGGGGTCGCGGACTATCGGGATACGCAGTATTTT,CSVGGVADYRDTQYF
-,TRBV4-1,TRBJ2-7,-,16,TGCGCCAGCAGCCAAGAGATGGGGACTGGATCCTACGAGCAGTACTTC,CASSQEMGTGSYEQYF
few,TRBV20-1,TRBJ2-2,TRBD2,14,TGCAGTGGGTTAGCGGGGGGCAACACCGGGGAGCTGTTTTTT,CSGLAGGNTGELFF
-,TRBV11-2,TRBJ1-2,-,15,TGTGCCAGCAGCCGTGATGGCTATAAGAACTATGGCTACACCTTC,CASSRDGYKNYGYTF
few,TRBV12-3/TRBV12-4,TRBJ2-3,TRBD2,16,TGTGCCAGCACCGGACTAGCGAGGGGTAGCACAGATACGCAGTATTTT,CASTGLARGSTDTQYF
-,TRBV5-1,TRBJ2-7,TRBD1,16,TGCGCCAGCAGCCCATACCCGGGACAGTCCTACAATGAGCAGTACTTC,CASSPYPGQSYNEQYF
-,TRBV5-1,TRBJ2-4,TRBD2,16,TGCGCCAGCAGCTTGAATTTAGCGGGGGAACGGTACATTCAGTACTTC,CASSLNLAGERYIQYF
-,TRBV28,TRBJ2-7,-,14,TGTGCCAGCAGTTCCCCTTCGTTCACCTACGAGCAGTACTTC,CASSSPSFTYEQYF
once,TRBV7-2,TRBJ2-3,-,18,TGTGCCAGCAGCCGGGGCGCTAGCGCCCTTCCCCTCACAGATACGCAGTATTTT,CASSRGASALPLTDTQYF
few,TRBV13,TRBJ2-1,-,12,TGTGCCAGCAGCTTAACTACTGATGAGCAGTTCTTC,CASSLTTDEQFF